This T cell receptor (beta chain) is drawn from a study of blood T cell repertoires in COVID-19. There are a few counts of this clone. Clones were sequenced by immunoSEQ multiplex PCR, and TCRdb holds only the in-frame ones, with some missing. The sample has 120,000 to 150,000 clones; more than 80% are singletons. The sequenced sample consisted of peripheral blood. The clonotype was recovered from a human donor with acute or convalescent COVID-19. The donor label of this sample is uncertain.

CDR3 protein: CASSPGTGEQFF. For the CDR3, the DNA is TGTGCCAGCAGCCCCGGAACAGGTGAGCAGTTCTTC. The chain carries TRBV5-4 and TRBJ2-1, with D maybe TRBD1 (5 bases). V was shortened by 4 bases and J by 9 bases, with 11 bases between the two germline ends. The CDR3 contains 12 residues. The germline gives CDR1 SGHNT, CDR2 YYREEE (reference sequence).